This entry lists 7 T cell receptor beta chains sequenced from one sample in a study of T cell changes during pregnancy in multiple sclerosis. Repertoires were generated with immunoSEQ multiplex PCR, while TCRdb's copy carries only in-frame clones and drops some. The sample gives about 110,000 clones, around 90% of which show up once; more than 1.5% is in the top ten. The source material was peripheral blood, sampled in the third trimester of pregnancy. These TCRs come from a female donor with multiple sclerosis, enrolled in a pregnancy study.

This chain connects TRBV28 to TRBJ1-4; D may be TRBD1 (6 bases). The CDR3 length is 14 residues. V lost 1 base to trimming and J lost 7 bases, with 10 bases between them. CDR1 is MDHEN, CDR2 SYDVKM, per germline. The CDR3 sequence: CASSLLVDSEKLFF. The CDR3, as DNA: TGTGCCAGCAGTTTATTGGTGGACAGTGAAAAACTGTTTTTT.

This chain links TRBV30 with TRBJ2-7; the D is unclear. The CDR3 runs to 12 residues. The germline V and J ends were trimmed by 5 bases and 2 bases, with 10 bases remaining between them. The germline V gene has CDR1 GTSNPN and CDR2 SVGIG (reference sequence). DNA of the CDR3: TGTGCCTGGCAAACAGACACCTACGAGCAGTACTTC. Its protein product is CAWQTDTYEQYF.

The chain recombines TRBV7-8 with TRBJ1-5, with 9 bases that match TRBD1. Per germline, CDR1 SGHVS and CDR2 FQNEAQ. The CDR3 totals 16 residues. Unmatched junction bases numbered 11, after V lost 7 bases and J lost 4 bases. The CDR3 here is CASNSNRGHLNQPQHF. The CDR3 DNA reads as TGTGCCAGCAACTCGAACAGGGGGCACTTAAATCAGCCCCAGCATTTT.

V is TRBV21-1 and J is TRBJ2-7; TRBD2 is the table's D call and was not checked against the DNA. TRBV21-1 is flagged as a pseudogene. The CDR3 loop spans 16 amino acids. CDR3 residues: CASSDPGTSGVYEQYF. DNA for the CDR3: TGTGCCAGCAGTGACCCGGGGACTAGCGGGGTCTACGAGCAGTACTTC.

V and J are TRBV18 and TRBJ2-7; 8 bases map to TRBD1. Germline CDR1 reads KGHSH; CDR2 reads LQKENI. Unmatched junction bases numbered 10, after V lost 5 bases and J lost 7 bases. The CDR3 is made up of 14 amino acids. CDR3 coding DNA: TGTGCCAGCTCAGCCGGACAGGGAACGAGGGAGCAGTACTTC. It translates to CASSAGQGTREQYF.

The genes are TRBV7-2 and TRBJ1-2, with D uncertain. This CDR3 spans 13 amino acids. The V and J ends lost 4 bases and 3 bases respectively, with 9 bases between them. The germline V gene has CDR1 SGHTA and CDR2 FQGNSA. The CDR3 here is CASSSNGDYGYTF. CDR3 DNA sequence: TGTGCCAGCAGCTCGAACGGAGACTATGGCTACACCTTC. Filled out from reference TRBV7-2 and TRBJ1-2, the complete variable domain reads GAGVSQSPSNKVTEKGKDVELRCDPISGHTALYWYRQSLGQGLEFLIYFQGNSAPDKSGLPSDRFSAERTGGSVSTLTIQRTQQEDSAVYLCASSSNGDYGYTFGSGTRLTVV.

The chain joins TRBV28 to TRBJ1-1; no clear D gene. The length of the CDR3 is 12 residues. V was trimmed by 2 bases and J by 10 bases, leaving 11 bases between them. Per germline, CDR1 MDHEN and CDR2 SYDVKM. CDR3 region: CASSLVEGSAFF. The CDR3, as DNA: TGTGCCAGCAGTTTAGTAGAGGGTTCAGCTTTCTTT.